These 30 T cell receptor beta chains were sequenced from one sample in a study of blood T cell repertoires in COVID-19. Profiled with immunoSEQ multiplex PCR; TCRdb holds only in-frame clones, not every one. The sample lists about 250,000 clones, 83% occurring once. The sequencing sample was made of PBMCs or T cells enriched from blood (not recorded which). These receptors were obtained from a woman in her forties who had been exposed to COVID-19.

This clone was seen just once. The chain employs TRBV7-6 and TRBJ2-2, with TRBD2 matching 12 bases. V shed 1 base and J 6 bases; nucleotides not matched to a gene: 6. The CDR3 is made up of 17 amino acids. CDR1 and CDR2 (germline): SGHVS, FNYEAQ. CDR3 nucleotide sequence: TGTGCCAGCAGCTTAGACCTAGCGGGGGGGCCCGCCGGGGAGCTGTTTTTT. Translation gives CASSLDLAGGPAGELFF. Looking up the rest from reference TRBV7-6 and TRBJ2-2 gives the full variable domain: GAGVSQSPRYKVTKRGQDVALRCDPISGHVSLYWYRQALGQGPEFLTYFNYEAQQDKSGLPNDRFSAERPEGSISTLTIQRTEQRDSAMYRCASSLDLAGGPAGELFFGEGSRLTVL.

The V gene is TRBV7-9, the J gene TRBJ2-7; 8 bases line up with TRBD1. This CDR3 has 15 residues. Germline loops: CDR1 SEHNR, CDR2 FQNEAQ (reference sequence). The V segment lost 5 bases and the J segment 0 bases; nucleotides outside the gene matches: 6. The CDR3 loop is CASSPAGGGSYEQYF. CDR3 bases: TGTGCCAGCAGCCCCGCAGGGGGCGGCTCCTACGAGCAGTACTTC.

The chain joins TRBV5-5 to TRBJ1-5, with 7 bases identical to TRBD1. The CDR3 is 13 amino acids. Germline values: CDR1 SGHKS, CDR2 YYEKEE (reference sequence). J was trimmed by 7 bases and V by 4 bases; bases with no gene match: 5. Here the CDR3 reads CASSPGTEQPQHF. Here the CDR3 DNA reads TGTGCCAGCAGCCCCGGGACAGAACAGCCCCAGCATTTT.

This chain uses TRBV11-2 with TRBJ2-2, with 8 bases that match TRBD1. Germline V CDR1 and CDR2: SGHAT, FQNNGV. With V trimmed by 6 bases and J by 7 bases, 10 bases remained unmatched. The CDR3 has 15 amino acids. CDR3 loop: CASRPGGAGIGELFF. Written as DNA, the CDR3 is TGTGCCAGCAGACCAGGGGGCGCAGGGATCGGGGAGCTGTTTTTT.

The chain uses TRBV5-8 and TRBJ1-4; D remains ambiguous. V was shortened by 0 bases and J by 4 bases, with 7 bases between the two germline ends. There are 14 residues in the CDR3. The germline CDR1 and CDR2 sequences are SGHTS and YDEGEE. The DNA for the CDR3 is TGTGCCAGCAGCTTGGTTCGGGGTAATGAAAAACTGTTTTTT. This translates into CASSLVRGNEKLFF.

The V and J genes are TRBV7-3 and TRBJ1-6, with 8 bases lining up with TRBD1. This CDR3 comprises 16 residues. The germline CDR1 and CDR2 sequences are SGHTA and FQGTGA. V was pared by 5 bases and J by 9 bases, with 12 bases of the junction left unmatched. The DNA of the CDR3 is TGTGCCAGCAGCCTAGAAGGACAGGGATTGGGTTCACCCCTCCACTTT. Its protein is CASSLEGQGLGSPLHF. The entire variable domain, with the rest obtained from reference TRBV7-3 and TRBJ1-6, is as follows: GAGVSQTPSNKVTEKGKYVELRCDPISGHTALYWYRQSLGQGPEFLIYFQGTGAADDSGLPNDRFFAVRPEGSVSTLKIQRTERGDSAVYLCASSLEGQGLGSPLHFGNGTRLTVT.

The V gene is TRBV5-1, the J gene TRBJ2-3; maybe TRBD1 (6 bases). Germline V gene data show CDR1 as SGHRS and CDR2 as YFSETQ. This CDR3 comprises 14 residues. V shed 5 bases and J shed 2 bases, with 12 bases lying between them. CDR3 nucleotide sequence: TGCGCCAGCAGTCCCGGGACAAACACAGATACGCAGTATTTT. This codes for CASSPGTNTDTQYF.

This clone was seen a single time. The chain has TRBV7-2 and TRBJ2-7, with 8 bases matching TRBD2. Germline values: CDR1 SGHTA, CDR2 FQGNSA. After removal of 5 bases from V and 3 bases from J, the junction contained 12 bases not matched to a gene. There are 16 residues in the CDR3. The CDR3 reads CASSNGGASVSYEQYF. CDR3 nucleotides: TGTGCCAGCAGCAACGGGGGGGCTTCTGTTAGCTACGAGCAGTACTTC.

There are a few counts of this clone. The DNA for the CDR3 is TGTGCCAGCAGGCCGACAGGGGGCGAGACTCAGCCCCAGCATTTT. This sequence encodes CASRPTGGETQPQHF. V usage is TRBV6-5 and J usage is TRBJ1-5; 10 nucleotides line up with TRBD1. V lost 6 bases and J lost 6; bases outside the gene matches: 8. The CDR3 is made up of 15 amino acids. Germline CDR1 MNHEY, CDR2 SVGAGI.

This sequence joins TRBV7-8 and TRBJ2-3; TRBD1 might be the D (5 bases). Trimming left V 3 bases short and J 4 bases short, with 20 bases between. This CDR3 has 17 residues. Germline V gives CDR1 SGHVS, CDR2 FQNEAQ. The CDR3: CASSFNLVRRVADTQYF. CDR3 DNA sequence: TGTGCCAGCAGCTTTAACCTCGTTCGCAGGGTAGCAGATACGCAGTATTTT.

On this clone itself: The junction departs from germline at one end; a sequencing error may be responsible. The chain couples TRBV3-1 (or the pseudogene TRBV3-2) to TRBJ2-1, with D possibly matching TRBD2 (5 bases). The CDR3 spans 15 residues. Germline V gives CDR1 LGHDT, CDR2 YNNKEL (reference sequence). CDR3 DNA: TGTGCCTGCAGTACGAGCGGTAGCTCCTACAATGAGCAGTTCTTC. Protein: CACSTSGSSYNEQFF.

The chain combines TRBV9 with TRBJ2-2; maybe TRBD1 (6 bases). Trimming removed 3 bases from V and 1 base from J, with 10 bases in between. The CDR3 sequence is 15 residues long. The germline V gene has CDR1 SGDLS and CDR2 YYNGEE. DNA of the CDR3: TGTGCCAGCAGCGCCAAGACAGGGAACACCGGGGAGCTGTTTTTT. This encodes CASSAKTGNTGELFF.

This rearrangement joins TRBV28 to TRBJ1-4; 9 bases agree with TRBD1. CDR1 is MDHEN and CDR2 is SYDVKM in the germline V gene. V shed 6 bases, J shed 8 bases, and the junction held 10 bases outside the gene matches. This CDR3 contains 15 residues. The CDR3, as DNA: TGTGCCAGCAGCCAGAGAACAGGGGGCAGGGAAAAACTGTTTTTT. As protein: CASSQRTGGREKLFF.

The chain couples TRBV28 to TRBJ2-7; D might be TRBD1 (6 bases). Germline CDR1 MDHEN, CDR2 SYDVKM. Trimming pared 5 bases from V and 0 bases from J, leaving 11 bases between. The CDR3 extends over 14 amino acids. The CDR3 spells CASSQQGSSYEQYF. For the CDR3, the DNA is TGTGCCAGCAGTCAACAGGGTAGCTCCTACGAGCAGTACTTC.

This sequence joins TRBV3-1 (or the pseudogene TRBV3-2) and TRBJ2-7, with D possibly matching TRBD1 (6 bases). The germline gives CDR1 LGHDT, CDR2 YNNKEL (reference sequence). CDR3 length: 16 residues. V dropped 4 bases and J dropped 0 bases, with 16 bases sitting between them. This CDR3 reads CASSPSIQGSSYEQYF. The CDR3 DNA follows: TGTGCCAGCAGCCCTTCGATACAGGGAAGCTCCTACGAGCAGTACTTC.

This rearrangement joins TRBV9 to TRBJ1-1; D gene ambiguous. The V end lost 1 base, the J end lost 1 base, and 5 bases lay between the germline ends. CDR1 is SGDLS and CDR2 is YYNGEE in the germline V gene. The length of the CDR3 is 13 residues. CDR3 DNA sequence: TGTGCCAGCAGCGTAAGAGCGAACACTGAAGCTTTCTTT. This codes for CASSVRANTEAFF.

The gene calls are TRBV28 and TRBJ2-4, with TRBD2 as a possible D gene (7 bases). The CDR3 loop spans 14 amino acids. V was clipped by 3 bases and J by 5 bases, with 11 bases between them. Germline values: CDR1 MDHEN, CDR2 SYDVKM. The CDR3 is CASSFSGGENIQYF. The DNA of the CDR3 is TGTGCCAGCAGTTTTTCGGGGGGCGAAAACATTCAGTACTTC.

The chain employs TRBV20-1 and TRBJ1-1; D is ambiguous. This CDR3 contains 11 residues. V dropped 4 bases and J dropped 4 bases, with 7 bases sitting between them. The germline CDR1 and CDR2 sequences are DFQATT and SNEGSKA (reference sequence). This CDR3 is CSAIRGTEAFF. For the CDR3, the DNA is TGCAGTGCTATTCGGGGCACTGAAGCTTTCTTT.

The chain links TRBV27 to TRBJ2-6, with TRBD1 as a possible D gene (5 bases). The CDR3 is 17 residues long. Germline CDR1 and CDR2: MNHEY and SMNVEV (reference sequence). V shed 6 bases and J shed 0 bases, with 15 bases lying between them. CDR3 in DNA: TGTGCCAGCAGAAAGGGGCATTTGGACTCTGGGGCCAACGTCCTGACTTTC. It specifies CASRKGHLDSGANVLTF.

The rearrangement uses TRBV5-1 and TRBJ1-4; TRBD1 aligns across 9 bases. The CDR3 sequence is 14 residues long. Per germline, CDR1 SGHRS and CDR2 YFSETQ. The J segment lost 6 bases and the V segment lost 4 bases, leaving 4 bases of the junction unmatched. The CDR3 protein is CASSPDRGDEKLFF. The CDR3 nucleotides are TGCGCCAGCAGCCCGGACAGGGGAGATGAAAAACTGTTTTTT.

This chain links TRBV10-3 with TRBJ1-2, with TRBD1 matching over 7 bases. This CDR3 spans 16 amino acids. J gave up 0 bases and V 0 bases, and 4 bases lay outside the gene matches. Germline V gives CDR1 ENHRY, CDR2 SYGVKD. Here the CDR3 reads CAISESTGLPNYGYTF. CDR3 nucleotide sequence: TGTGCCATCAGTGAGTCGACAGGGTTGCCTAACTATGGCTACACCTTC.

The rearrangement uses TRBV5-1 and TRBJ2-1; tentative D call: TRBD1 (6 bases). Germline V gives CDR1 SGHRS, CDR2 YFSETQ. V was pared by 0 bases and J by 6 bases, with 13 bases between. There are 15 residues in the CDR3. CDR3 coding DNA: TGCGCCAGCAGCTTGGAGGCAGGGGACGTCAATGAGCAGTTCTTC. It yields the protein CASSLEAGDVNEQFF.

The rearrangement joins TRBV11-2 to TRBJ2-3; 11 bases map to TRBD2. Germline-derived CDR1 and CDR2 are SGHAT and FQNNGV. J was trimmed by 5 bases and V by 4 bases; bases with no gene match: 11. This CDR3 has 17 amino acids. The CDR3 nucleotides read TGTGCCAGCAGCTACCGAAGTAGCGGGGGGGCGGGAGATACGCAGTATTTT. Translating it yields CASSYRSSGGAGDTQYF.

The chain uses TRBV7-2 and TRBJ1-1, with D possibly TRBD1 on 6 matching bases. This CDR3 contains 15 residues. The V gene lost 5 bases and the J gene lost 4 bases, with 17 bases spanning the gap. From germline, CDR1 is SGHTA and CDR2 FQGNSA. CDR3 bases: TGTGCCAGCAGCCAACGGGGGGGCAGATTCACTGAAGCTTTCTTT. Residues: CASSQRGGRFTEAFF.

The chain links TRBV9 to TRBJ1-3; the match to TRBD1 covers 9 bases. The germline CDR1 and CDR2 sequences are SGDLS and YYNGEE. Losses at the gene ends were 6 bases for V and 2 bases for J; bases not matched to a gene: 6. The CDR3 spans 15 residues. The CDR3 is CASNEQGAPGNTIYF. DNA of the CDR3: TGTGCCAGCAACGAACAGGGGGCTCCTGGAAACACCATATATTTT.

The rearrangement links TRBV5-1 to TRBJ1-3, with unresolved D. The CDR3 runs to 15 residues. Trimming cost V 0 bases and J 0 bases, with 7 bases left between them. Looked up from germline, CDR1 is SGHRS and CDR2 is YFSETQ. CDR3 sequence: CASSLGAISGNTIYF. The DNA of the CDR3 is TGCGCCAGCAGCTTGGGGGCTATCTCTGGAAACACCATATATTTT.

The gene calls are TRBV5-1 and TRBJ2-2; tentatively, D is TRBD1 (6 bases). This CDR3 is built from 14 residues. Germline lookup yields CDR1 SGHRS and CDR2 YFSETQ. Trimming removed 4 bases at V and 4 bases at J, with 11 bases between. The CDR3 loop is CASSPTGSTGELFF. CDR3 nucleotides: TGCGCCAGCAGCCCAACAGGGAGCACCGGGGAGCTGTTTTTT. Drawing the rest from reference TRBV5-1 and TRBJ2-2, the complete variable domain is KAGVTQTPRYLIKTRGQQVTLSCSPISGHRSVSWYQQTPGQGLQFLFEYFSETQRNKGNFPGRFSGRQFSNSRSEMNVSTLELGDSALYLCASSPTGSTGELFFGEGSRLTVL.

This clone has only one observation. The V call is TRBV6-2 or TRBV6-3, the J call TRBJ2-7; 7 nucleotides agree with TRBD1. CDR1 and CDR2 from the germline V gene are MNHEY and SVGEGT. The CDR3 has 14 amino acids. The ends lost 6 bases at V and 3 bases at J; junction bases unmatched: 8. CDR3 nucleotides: TGTGCCAGCAGCCCCCCGACAGGGTTCTACGAGCAGTACTTC. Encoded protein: CASSPPTGFYEQYF.

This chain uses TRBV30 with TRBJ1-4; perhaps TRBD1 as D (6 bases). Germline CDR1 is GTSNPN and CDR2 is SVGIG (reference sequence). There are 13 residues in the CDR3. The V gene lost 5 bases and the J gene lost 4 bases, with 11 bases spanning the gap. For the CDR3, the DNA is TGTGCCTGGGGGGACAAGAATAATGAAAAACTGTTTTTT. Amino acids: CAWGDKNNEKLFF.

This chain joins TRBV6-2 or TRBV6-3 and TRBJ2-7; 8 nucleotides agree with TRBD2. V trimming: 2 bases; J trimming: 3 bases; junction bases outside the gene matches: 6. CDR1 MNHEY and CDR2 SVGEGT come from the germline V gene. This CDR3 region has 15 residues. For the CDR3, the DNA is TGTGCCAGCAGTTACCTAAGGGCGGGGGGCTACGAGCAGTACTTC. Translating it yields CASSYLRAGGYEQYF.